This T cell receptor (beta chain) originates from a study of cytomegalovirus exposure and HLA in healthy donors. On this clone: The antigen is unknown. At one end the junction does not follow the germline gene, possibly because of a read error.

The CDR3 contains 11 residues. Germline CDR1 and CDR2: SEHNR and FQNEAQ (reference sequence). Study-wide results and limits: TCR beta chains associated with HLA were, in a later analysis, more clonally expanded than equally common others.

It was with 60 Vbeta and 13 Jbeta primers that the PCR ran. Authors' processing steps: About 11 million shared chains were among the approximately 80 million unique TCR beta chains that a later analysis counted. Assay: immunoSEQ multiplex PCR; the TCRdb copy retains only in-frame clones and omits some. The V and J calls and clone size come from that table; D and trimming were worked out from the DNA. The sample consists of about 190,000 clones, about four fifths of them appearing once. The sample consisted of PBMCs. This clonotype originated in a woman aged 50 to 65 in good health and CMV-seronegative. The chain joins TRBV7-9 to TRBJ1-1; D is unresolved. The CDR3 nucleotides are TGTTCCAGCAGCTTAGGAGGGGAAGCTTTCTTT. Amino acids: CSSSLGGEAFF.